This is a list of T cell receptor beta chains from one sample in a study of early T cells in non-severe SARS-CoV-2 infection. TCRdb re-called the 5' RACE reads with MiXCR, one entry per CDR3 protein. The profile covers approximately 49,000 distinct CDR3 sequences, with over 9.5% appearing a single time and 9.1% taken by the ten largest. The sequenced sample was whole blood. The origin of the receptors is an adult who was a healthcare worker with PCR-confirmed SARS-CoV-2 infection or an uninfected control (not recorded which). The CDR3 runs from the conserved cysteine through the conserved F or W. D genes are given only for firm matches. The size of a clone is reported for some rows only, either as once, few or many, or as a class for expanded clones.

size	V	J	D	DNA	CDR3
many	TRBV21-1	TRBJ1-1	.	TGTGCCAGCAGCAAAGAACCTCACAAGGGAGGCGACATGAACACTGAAGCTTTCTTT	CASSKEPHKGGDMNTEAFF
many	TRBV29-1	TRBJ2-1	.	TGCAGCGTTGATGCGCCTCCCCTCGGGGATGAGCAGTTCTTC	CSVDAPPLGDEQFF
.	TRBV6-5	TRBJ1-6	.	TGTGCCAGCAGTTACTCGATCGGAGGGCCCCAGCCCCTCCACTTT	CASSYSIGGPQPLHF
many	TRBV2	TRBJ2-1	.	TGTGCCAGCAGGGAAAGTCCCAACAATGAGCAGTTCTTC	CASRESPNNEQFF
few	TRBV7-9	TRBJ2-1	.	TGTGCCAGCATCGGGACTCCGAACATCTACAATGAGCAGTTCTTC	CASIGTPNIYNEQFF
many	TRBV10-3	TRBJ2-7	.	TGTGCCTCCGCGGACACTGACTACGAGCAGTACTTC	CASADTDYEQYF
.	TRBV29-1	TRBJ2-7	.	TGCAGCGTTGCACAAGCCCACGAGCAGTACTTC	CSVAQAHEQYF
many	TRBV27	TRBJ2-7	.	TGTGCCAGCAGTCGTTACAGGGACTACGAGCAGTACTTC	CASSRYRDYEQYF
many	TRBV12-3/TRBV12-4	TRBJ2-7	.	TGTGCCAGCAGTGTCACGGCCCCCTACGAGCAGTACTTC	CASSVTAPYEQYF
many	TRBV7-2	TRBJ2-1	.	TGTGCCAGCAGCCCCCAGAGGGAGCGCAATGAGCAGTTCTTC	CASSPQRERNEQFF
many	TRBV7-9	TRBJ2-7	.	TGTGCCAGCAGCACAGTCGGATCCTACGAGCAGTACTTC	CASSTVGSYEQYF
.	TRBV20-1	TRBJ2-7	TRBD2	TGCAGTCCCCAGATAGGGCGGGGGGTTGCCTACGAGCAGTACTTC	CSPQIGRGVAYEQYF
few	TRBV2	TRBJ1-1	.	TGTGCCACCCGAAGGACGGCGAACACTGAAGCTTTCTTT	CATRRTANTEAFF
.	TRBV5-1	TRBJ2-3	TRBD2	TGCGCCAGCAGCAAGGGACTAGCGGGGGATACGCAGTATTTT	CASSKGLAGDTQYF
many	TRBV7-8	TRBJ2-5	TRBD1	TGTGCCAGCAGCTTAGTTGACAGGGGGACCCAGTACTTC	CASSLVDRGTQYF
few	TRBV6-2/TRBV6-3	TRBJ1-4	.	TGTGCCAGCAACGGGCCGAATGAAAAACTGTTTTTT	CASNGPNEKLFF
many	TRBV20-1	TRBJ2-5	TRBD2	TGCAGTGCGTCGAGGGGACTAGCGGGGGGGCAGGAGACCCAGTACTTC	CSASRGLAGGQETQYF
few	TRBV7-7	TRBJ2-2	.	TGTGCTAGCAGCTCGGACTGGGCCGGGGAGCTGTTTTTT	CASSSDWAGELFF
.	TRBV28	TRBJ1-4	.	TGTGCCGTCAGGGCGGCGGGGGCCCAAGAAAAACTGTTTTTT	CAVRAAGAQEKLFF
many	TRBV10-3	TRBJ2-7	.	TGTGCCATCAGTGAGGGCAACTACGAGCAGTACTTC	CAISEGNYEQYF
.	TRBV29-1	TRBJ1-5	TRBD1	TGCAGCGTTGCCCTGGGACAGGGGGCTGGGACCCAGCATTTT	CSVALGQGAGTQHF
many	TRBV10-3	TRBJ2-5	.	TGTGCCATCAGTGAGGACAGCTCTCAAGAGACCCAGTACTTC	CAISEDSSQETQYF
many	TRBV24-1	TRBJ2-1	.	TGTGCCACCTCCCCTCGGGAGCGGAACGACAATGAGCAGTTCTTC	CATSPRERNDNEQFF
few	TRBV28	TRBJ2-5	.	TGTGCCAGCAGTTTCAGGCAAGAGACCCAGTACTTC	CASSFRQETQYF
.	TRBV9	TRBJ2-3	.	TGTGCCAGCAGACCTCAGGACAGTAGCACAGATACGCAGTATTTT	CASRPQDSSTDTQYF
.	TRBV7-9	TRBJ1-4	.	TGTGCCAGCAGCTTAGCGCGTCAGTTAAATGAAAAACTGTTTTTT	CASSLARQLNEKLFF
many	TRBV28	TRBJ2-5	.	TGTGCCAGCAGTTTAGGACCAGGGTACCTAGAGACCCAGTACTTC	CASSLGPGYLETQYF
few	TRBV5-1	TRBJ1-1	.	TGCGCCAGCAGCTCCCCGGGCGATAACACTGAAGCTTTCTTT	CASSSPGDNTEAFF
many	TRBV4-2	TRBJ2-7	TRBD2	TGTGCCAGCTCCCTATCTCTAGCGGGAGTCGACGAGCAGTACTTC	CASSLSLAGVDEQYF
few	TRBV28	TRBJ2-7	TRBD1	TGTGCCAGCAGCCAGCTGGGACAGGGCAGCTACGAGCAGTACTTC	CASSQLGQGSYEQYF
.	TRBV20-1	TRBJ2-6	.	TGCAGTGCTAGAAGGTTTGGCTTTAGCTCTGGGGCCAACGTCCTGACTTTC	CSARRFGFSSGANVLTF
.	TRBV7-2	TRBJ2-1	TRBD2	TGTGCCAGCAGCTTACGACTAGCGGGGGCCGGCTCCTACAATGAGCAGTTCTTC	CASSLRLAGAGSYNEQFF
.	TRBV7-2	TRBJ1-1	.	TGTGCCAGCAGCCCGGGGGCAGAGTGGGGCACTGAAGCTTTCTTT	CASSPGAEWGTEAFF
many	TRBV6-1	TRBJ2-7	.	TGTGCCACCGTTGAGGGGTTCTCCTACGAGCAGTACTTC	CATVEGFSYEQYF
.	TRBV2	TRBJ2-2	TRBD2	TGTGCCAGCAGGGGGGGGTCCCTGGGCACCGGGGAGCTGTTTTTT	CASRGGSLGTGELFF
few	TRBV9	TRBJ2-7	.	TGTGCCAGCAGCCAGGGGTCCGAGCAGTACTTC	CASSQGSEQYF
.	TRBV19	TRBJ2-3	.	TGTGCCAGTAGTATTTGGGCGTACACAGATACGCAGTATTTT	CASSIWAYTDTQYF
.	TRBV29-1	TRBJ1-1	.	TGCAGCGTCCAACAGGGTAGGGCCTCCACTGAAGCTTTCTTT	CSVQQGRASTEAFF
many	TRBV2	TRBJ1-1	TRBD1	TGTGCCAGCAGTGGGACAGGGGGGATCCTTCGGGCTTTCTTT	CASSGTGGILRAFF
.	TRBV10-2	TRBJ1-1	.	TGCGCCAGCAGTGAATCGGCAGGGTATAGAGCTTTCTTT	CASSESAGYRAFF
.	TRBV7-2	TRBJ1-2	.	TGTGCCAGCAGCTTAGAGTTGTCAGGGGCGTATGGCTACACCTTC	CASSLELSGAYGYTF
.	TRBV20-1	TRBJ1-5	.	TGCAGTGCTAGAGGGTCCTATCAGCCCCAGCATTTT	CSARGSYQPQHF
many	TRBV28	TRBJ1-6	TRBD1	TGTGCCGCTTCCCCGGGACAGGGTGGATCACCCCTCCACTTT	CAASPGQGGSPLHF
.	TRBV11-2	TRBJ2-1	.	TGTGCCAGCAGCCAACTTTCCGGGGTGAACTCCTACAATGAGCAGTTCTTC	CASSQLSGVNSYNEQFF
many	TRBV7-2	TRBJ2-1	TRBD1	TGTGCCAGCAGCTTCAGACAGGGGGCTGAGCAGTTCTTC	CASSFRQGAEQFF